Listed below are T cell receptor beta chains from one sample, sequenced in a study of immune characterization of retroperitoneal liposarcoma. TCRdb re-analysed the PCR reads in MiXCR, keeping a single row per CDR3 protein. The table lists roughly 20,000 distinct CDR3 sequences, 37% of them singletons, with roughly 7.3% in the top ten. The source material was blood. These receptors were obtained from a male donor with retroperitoneal liposarcoma. Each CDR3 is given with its conserved first and last residue. D genes are given only for firm matches. Not every row has a clone size; where given, it reads once, few, many or a size class.

DNA,CDR3,J,D,V,size
TGTGCCAGCCTTGAAAAGGCGGGGGCCTACGAGCAGTACTTC,CASLEKAGAYEQYF,TRBJ2-7,TRBD2,TRBV27,medium-sized
TGTGCCAGCAGTTACTCTGCCTTAAGGGTGCTGTCGGAGACCCAGTACTTC,CASSYSALRVLSETQYF,TRBJ2-5,NA,TRBV6-5,NA
TGTGCCAGCAGCTTAGAGAGAGGGGTAAGCAATGAGCAGTACTTC,CASSLERGVSNEQYF,TRBJ2-7,NA,TRBV7-2,medium-sized
TGTGCCAGCAGTTACGGCAGGGGAAACACTGAAGCTTTCTTT,CASSYGRGNTEAFF,TRBJ1-1,NA,TRBV6-5,medium-sized
TGTGCCAGCAGCCGCGGGACAGCCCAAGAGACCCAGTACTTC,CASSRGTAQETQYF,TRBJ2-5,NA,TRBV7-6,few
TGTGCCAGCAGTTTATTCCCAGGGGGCACAGATACGCAGTATTTT,CASSLFPGGTDTQYF,TRBJ2-3,NA,TRBV27,many
TGTGCCAGCAGTTACTCGATGGGGGACACTGAAGCTTTCTTT,CASSYSMGDTEAFF,TRBJ1-1,NA,TRBV6-8,NA
TGTGCCAGCAGTTTATCGGACATAGGACGGGGCAATGAGCAGTACTTC,CASSLSDIGRGNEQYF,TRBJ2-7,NA,TRBV27,medium-sized
TGTGCCAGCAGTGAAACCCGGGACCTAGCGGGAGACTTC,CASSETRDLAGDF,TRBJ2-1,TRBD2,TRBV6-1,few
TGTGCCAGCAATTGGGCGGCCGGGCGCGAGCAGTACTTC,CASNWAAGREQYF,TRBJ2-7,NA,TRBV6-1,NA
TGTGCCAGCAGCTTATGGTCGGGCAATGAGCAGTTCTTC,CASSLWSGNEQFF,TRBJ2-1,NA,TRBV7-3,NA